Below, 15 T cell receptor beta chains from the same sample are listed, as sequenced in a study of blood T cells in healthy people across ages. A sample-barcoded 5' primer and a J-beta primer mix were used in a second PCR of roughly 7 to 11 cycles. TCRdb re-derived calls from the 5' RACE reads in MiXCR, one entry per CDR3 protein. The table lists 2 million or so distinct CDR3 sequences, less than 50% of them singletons. Sample: blood. These receptors all stem from a middle-aged woman in good health.

This chain joins TRBV9 and TRBJ2-5; 12 nucleotides line up with TRBD1. The V segment lost 3 bases and the J segment 1 base; nucleotides outside the gene matches: 4. Germline CDR1 SGDLS, CDR2 YYNGEE. CDR3 length equals 16 residues. CDR3 in amino acids: CASSAGGQGAQETQYF. Here the CDR3 DNA reads TGTGCCAGCAGCGCCGGGGGACAGGGGGCCCAAGAGACCCAGTACTTC.

The chain employs TRBV20-1 and TRBJ1-5; a weak D match, TRBD1 (5 bases). Trimming took off 0 bases at V and 4 bases at J, with 16 bases between the two ends. Germline lookup yields CDR1 DFQATT and CDR2 SNEGSKA (reference sequence). The length of the CDR3 is 16 residues. The CDR3 here is CSARDSQGGWNQPQHF. CDR3 in DNA: TGCAGTGCTAGAGATAGTCAGGGTGGATGGAATCAGCCCCAGCATTTT.

Concerning this clonotype itself: One end of the junction does not line up with germline, which may come from a read error. The chain has TRBV10-2 and TRBJ2-3; D is perhaps TRBD2 (5 bases). Germline V gene sequence: CDR1 WSHSY, CDR2 SAAADI. The CDR3 spans 18 residues. The CDR3 loop is CASSEVRYAAASTDTLYF. CDR3 bases: TGCGCCAGCAGTGAGGTTCGGTATGCGGCAGCTAGCACAGATACGCTGTATTTT.

This chain links TRBV12-3 or TRBV12-4 with TRBJ2-7, with TRBD1 identical over 7 bases. The CDR3 totals 17 residues. Trimming removed 5 bases from V and 3 bases from J; junction bases left unmatched: 16. DNA of the CDR3: TGTGCCAGCAGTCGTCGAACCGGACAGGACACCTTCTACGAGCAGTACTTC. As protein: CASSRRTGQDTFYEQYF.

This chain connects TRBV27 to TRBJ2-5; tentatively, D is TRBD2 (7 bases). CDR3 length equals 15 residues. Germline V gene data show CDR1 as MNHEY and CDR2 as SMNVEV (reference sequence). V lost 5 bases, J lost 4 bases, and 17 bases lay in between. The CDR3 spells CASSLYRGAGETQYF. As DNA, the CDR3 is TGTGCCAGCAGTCTCTATCGGGGGGCGGGAGAGACCCAGTACTTC.

This chain joins TRBV4-3 and TRBJ2-5; D may be TRBD1 or TRBD2 (5 bases each). V shed 3 bases and J shed 5 bases, with 16 bases lying between them. The germline V gene encodes CDR1 LGHNA and CDR2 YSLEER. The CDR3 has 15 residues. CDR3 region: CASSQALVGDETQYF. CDR3 in DNA: TGCGCCAGCAGCCAGGCCCTCGTGGGGGATGAGACCCAGTACTTC.

The chain employs TRBV3-1 and TRBJ2-1, with D possibly being TRBD2 (6 bases). V lost 6 bases to trimming and J lost 0 bases, with 9 bases between them. The CDR3 covers 14 residues. Germline loops: CDR1 LGHDT, CDR2 YNNKEL (reference sequence). CDR3 DNA sequence: TGTGCCAGCAGGCCGCGGGGCTCCTACAATGAGCAGTTCTTC. This gives the protein CASRPRGSYNEQFF.

This chain links TRBV4-1 with TRBJ2-1; 7 nucleotides agree with TRBD2. The CDR3 has 15 residues. Germline assignment: CDR1 MGHRA and CDR2 YSYEKL. V was clipped by 3 bases and J by 3 bases; unmatched bases: 5. The CDR3 nucleotides read TGCGCCAGCAGCCAGCCGGGGGGACTCTACAATGAGCAGTTCTTC. Translation gives CASSQPGGLYNEQFF.

The chain carries TRBV28 and TRBJ2-1; TRBD1 matches 7 bases. The CDR3 sequence is 17 residues long. Per germline, CDR1 MDHEN and CDR2 SYDVKM. J lost 1 base, V lost 2 bases, and 8 bases had no gene match. CDR3 DNA sequence: TGTGCCAGCAGTTTACTGGTCGGGGACAGATCCTACAATGAGCAGTTCTTC. Translating it yields CASSLLVGDRSYNEQFF.

The V and J genes are TRBV12-3 or TRBV12-4 and TRBJ1-2, with 8 positions matching TRBD1. The CDR3 sequence is 16 residues long. The V gene end was trimmed by 4 bases and the J gene end by 4 bases; junction bases not matched to a gene: 11. CDR3 residues: CASSSPGQDEFYGYTF. DNA of the CDR3: TGTGCCAGCAGTTCCCCGGGACAGGATGAATTCTATGGCTACACCTTC.

The chain recombines TRBV20-1 with TRBJ2-1; no clear D. Trimming pared 5 bases from V and 9 bases from J, leaving 14 bases between. Germline assignment: CDR1 DFQATT and CDR2 SNEGSKA (reference sequence). CDR3 length equals 12 residues. In DNA form, the CDR3 reads TGCAGTGCTCATTTCAGCATCGCTGAGCAGTTCTTC. Protein: CSAHFSIAEQFF.

In this sample, this clonotype turned up a few times. V is TRBV6-5 and J is TRBJ2-7; D not certain. The CDR3 totals 15 residues. In germline, CDR1 is MNHEY, CDR2 SVGAGI. Trimming shortened V by 0 bases and J by 0 bases, and 9 bases separated the two germline ends. The CDR3 DNA follows: TGTGCCAGCAGTTACTCGGATGTCAGCTCCTACGAGCAGTACTTC. Amino acids: CASSYSDVSSYEQYF.

This clonotype was seen a handful of times. V usage is TRBV20-1 and J usage is TRBJ2-5; D call uncertain. The CDR3 covers 13 residues. Trimming took 6 bases from V and 4 from J, leaving 15 bases between them. Germline CDR1 reads DFQATT; CDR2 reads SNEGSKA (reference sequence). This CDR3 is CSASRHYPETQYF. The CDR3 nucleotides are TGCAGTGCAAGCCGACATTACCCAGAGACCCAGTACTTC.

J is TRBJ1-2 and V is TRBV6-1; D is unresolved. CDR3 size: 16 residues. CDR1 is MNHNS, CDR2 SASEGT, per germline. V gave up 0 bases and J gave up 4 bases, with 15 bases separating them. CDR3 in DNA: TGTGCCAGCAGTGAAGCGGGCGATGCGGCCCTCTATGGCTACACCTTC. This translates into CASSEAGDAALYGYTF.

This clonotype was found a few times. The rearrangement uses TRBV3-1 and TRBJ2-5, with 9 bases fitting TRBD1. V lost 0 bases and J lost 7; bases outside the gene matches: 6. The CDR3 extends over 15 amino acids. The V gene's germline CDR1 is LGHDT and CDR2 YNNKEL (reference sequence). The CDR3 nucleotides read TGTGCCAGCAGCCAAGACACAGGGGGCATAGGGACCCAGTACTTC. This gives the protein CASSQDTGGIGTQYF.